This T cell receptor beta chain derives from a study of T cells after yellow fever vaccination (dated by TCRdb to the late 2010s). Looking at the study overall: Libraries from fractions with low cell numbers were prepared with the SMART-Seq v4 Ultra Low Input RNA kit. To follow T-cell clones before and after both primary and booster YFV17D yellow fever vaccination, bulk TCR alpha and beta repertoires underwent longitudinal sequencing. The cohort comprised two healthy male donors, one aged 18 to 30 and one aged 30 to 40 years. Bulk PBMC replicates and cell subsets were isolated from blood drawn at multiple timepoints before and after both primary and secondary immunization. General study outcomes and caveats: After the booster, most clones that had expanded after primary vaccination were detected again (about 95% of CD4 and over 75% of CD8), suggesting broad maintenance of memory. Because the study included only two donors, the extent to which the findings can be generalized is limited. The secondary T-cell response was weaker than the primary response but faster, peaking on day 5 instead of day 15. A small fraction of clonotypes showed up in both the CD4 and CD8 compartments, probably as a result of convergent recombination. Because abundant contaminating clonotypes from the bulk population could be contained in FACS-sorted repertoires, computational filtering was required.

A few counts support this clonotype. Its specific antigen is unknown. Base qualities are not provided; no much larger clone lies one nucleotide away. There are 18 amino acids in the CDR3, from cysteine to phenylalanine inclusive. The only DNA kept is the CDR3, 54 bases in frame from the first base. The V and J ends are trimmed by 1 base and 6 bases, leaving 22 bases between them. Via the germline V gene, CDR1 is SGDLS and CDR2 YYNGEE. TCRdb lists the instrument as Illumina NovaSeq 6000. TCR cDNA was made using 5'RACE template switching, a step that added a universal primer site and unique molecular identifiers. cDNA synthesis was primed from both the TCR alpha and TCR beta constant segments. Library amplification involved two PCR steps, and the second step added sample barcodes and sequencing adapters. Sequencing of libraries was done on Illumina HiSeq 2500 (2x100 bp) or NovaSeq (2x150 bp). The study's processing was this. Demultiplexing of reads and collapsing into UMI consensus sequences were performed with MIGEC, and V(D)J alignment was carried out with MiXCR. Using edgeR on replicate PBMC samples, clonotypes were called vaccine-responding if FDR was below 0.01 and the log2 fold change was above 5 up to day 15. CD4 or CD8 identity was assigned to each bulk clonotype according to whether the clonotype was present at higher abundance in the sequenced CD4 repertoire or the sequenced CD8 repertoire. TCRdb itself trimmed the public reads at Q25 with fastp, ran MiXCR and retained productive beta chains. Rows are combined by CDR3 protein, so each entry shows the most common genes and DNA. TCRdb's processing, not the study's, gives the V and J calls here. Within this sample are hundreds of thousands of distinct CDR3 sequences, with about 17% of them counted one time only. In total, the top ten clones hold roughly a sixth of the sample.

The treatment or condition label on this specimen signifies: live attenuated yellow fever vaccine strain. At each blood-draw timepoint, two biological replicates of bulk PBMCs were collected. A standard Ficoll-Paque protocol was used to isolate PBMCs from peripheral blood. TriZol was used to extract RNA from bulk PBMCs, from CD4 and CD8 fractions, and from dextramer-positive and dextramer-negative fractions. This sequence originates from a man between 18 and 35 years old who received the YFV17D yellow fever vaccine. The rearrangement combines TRBV9 with TRBJ2-2, with the D gene not clear enough to name. This specimen consisted of PBMCs, obtained before the yellow fever booster vaccination. The DNA is TGTGCCAGCAGCGTAAAAGGTTATGGGGTAGGGCAGGCCGGGGAGCTGTTTTTT. Its product reads: CASSVKGYGVGQAGELFF.